This TCR beta chain was observed in a study of T cell responses to AZD1222 COVID-19 vaccine. The data were produced by immunoSEQ multiplex PCR, yet TCRdb's version contains in-frame clones alone and is incomplete. The sample comprises 120,000 or so clones, 80% to 90% of which are singletons, and about 9.4% rests with the top ten. This specimen was peripheral blood, taken on day 0 of AZD1222 vaccination. The TCR comes from an adult in good health.

CDR3 nucleotide sequence: TGCGCCAGCAGCTTGGAAACAGGTCCTGGGGCCAACGTCCTGACTTTC. It specifies CASSLETGPGANVLTF. V is TRBV5-1 and J is TRBJ2-6; tentative D call: TRBD1 (5 bases). V was pared by 0 bases and J by 2 bases, with 9 bases between. The CDR3 length is 16 residues. Looked up from germline, CDR1 is SGHRS and CDR2 is YFSETQ.